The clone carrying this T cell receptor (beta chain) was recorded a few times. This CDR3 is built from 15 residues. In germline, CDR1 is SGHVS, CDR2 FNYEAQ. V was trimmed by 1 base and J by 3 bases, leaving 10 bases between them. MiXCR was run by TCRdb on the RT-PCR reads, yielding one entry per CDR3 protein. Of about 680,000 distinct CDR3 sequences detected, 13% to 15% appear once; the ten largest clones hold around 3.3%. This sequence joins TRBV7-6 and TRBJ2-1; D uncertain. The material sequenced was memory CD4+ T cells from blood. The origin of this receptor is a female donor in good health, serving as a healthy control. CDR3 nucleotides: TGTGCCAGCAGCTTAGGGGCTAGTATCTACAATGAGCAGTTCTTC. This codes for CASSLGASIYNEQFF.